A single sample gave rise to the 2 T cell receptor beta chains below, sequenced in a study of control samples from healthy donors and cancer patients. Measured with immunoSEQ multiplex PCR; TCRdb has only the in-frame clones, and not every one. In the table there are roughly 100,000 clones, roughly 92% of which are singletons. The sequenced sample consisted of blood. The source of these receptors is a human donor in good health. The donor label of this sample is uncertain.

DNA of the CDR3: TGTGCCAGCAGTCCTTCCCCAGGGGTGGCGGAAAAACTGTTTTTT. Translation gives CASSPSPGVAEKLFF. The V and J genes are TRBV27 and TRBJ1-4, with D tentatively TRBD1 (6 bases). CDR3 length: 15 amino acids. CDR1 is MNHEY, CDR2 SMNVEV, per germline (reference sequence). Trimming took 5 bases from V and 8 from J, leaving 18 bases between them.

This sequence joins TRBV9 and TRBJ1-3; D unclear. Per the germline V gene, CDR1 is SGDLS and CDR2 is YYNGEE. The CDR3 consists of 16 residues. Trimming took 0 bases from V and 0 from J, leaving 10 bases between them. CDR3 in DNA: TGTGCCAGCAGCGTAGCGGGAGATATCTCTGGAAACACCATATATTTT. It is translated as CASSVAGDISGNTIYF. The whole variable domain, filled in from reference TRBV9 and TRBJ1-3, reads DSGVTQTPKHLITATGQRVTLRCSPRSGDLSVYWYQQSLDQGLQFLIQYYNGEERAKGNILERFSAQQFPDLHSELNLSSLELGDSALYFCASSVAGDISGNTIYFGEGSWLTVV.